The present T cell receptor beta chain was sequenced within a study of CD8 T cells in ankylosing spondylitis. Study-level results: Ankylosing spondylitis blood appeared to be characterized by a TCR beta motif of about eight highly homologous variants.

By quantitative 5'-RACE with molecular barcodes, the TCR beta libraries were made. TCRdb ran MiXCR on the 5' RACE reads and lists one entry per CDR3 protein. Of around 770,000 distinct CDR3 sequences listed, 15% to 20% are singletons. On this clonotype: Its antigen is unidentified.

With 2 bases clipped from V and 7 bases from J, the junction kept 2 bases outside the gene matches. From germline, CDR1 is SQVTM and CDR2 ANQGSEA. This CDR3 region has 14 residues. The sample was blood, either unsorted or a sorted T cell fraction (not recorded which). The clonotype originates from a male donor with ankylosing spondylitis. This rearrangement joins TRBV29-1 to TRBJ1-6, with 10 nucleotides matching TRBD1. The CDR3 loop reads CSVEPGQGNSPLHF. CDR3 in DNA: TGCAGCGTTGAACCGGGACAGGGGAATTCACCCCTCCACTTT.